The 15 T cell receptor beta chains reported below all come from one sample, sequenced in a study of blood T cell repertoires in COVID-19. Sequenced by immunoSEQ multiplex PCR; TCRdb stores in-frame clones only, minus some. Of tens of thousands of clones detected, around 67% appear once; the ten largest clones hold about a fifth. The specimen sequenced was peripheral blood. Every receptor here comes from a human donor in a cohort sampled during active or convalescent COVID-19.

The chain joins TRBV7-9 to TRBJ2-1; TRBD2 agrees at 10 bases. This CDR3 region has 17 residues. CDR1 SEHNR and CDR2 FQNEAQ come from the germline V gene (reference sequence). The junction had 12 bases not matched to a gene; V was cut back by 4 bases and J by 6 bases. CDR3 nucleotide sequence: TGTGCCAGCAGCTCCCTCAAAGGCCTAGCGGGAGTCAATGAGCAGTTCTTC. Its protein is CASSSLKGLAGVNEQFF.

The chain combines TRBV5-4 with TRBJ2-1; TRBD1 agrees at 10 bases. The V gene end was trimmed by 4 bases and the J gene end by 4 bases; junction bases not matched to a gene: 2. Germline V CDR1 and CDR2: SGHNT, YYREEE (reference sequence). The CDR3 runs to 14 residues. This chain's CDR3 is CASSKGQGYNEQFF. The DNA of the CDR3 is TGTGCCAGCAGCAAGGGACAGGGGTACAATGAGCAGTTCTTC.

The chain combines TRBV19 with TRBJ2-7; TRBD2 matches at 10 bases. The CDR3 consists of 14 residues. Looked up from germline, CDR1 is LNHDA and CDR2 is SQIVND (reference sequence). V lost 5 bases to trimming and J lost 0 bases; unmatched junction nucleotides: 1. The CDR3 sequence is CASSASGGSYEQYF. The CDR3 nucleotides are TGTGCCAGTAGTGCTAGCGGGGGCTCCTACGAGCAGTACTTC.

The rearrangement joins TRBV27 to TRBJ1-4; D may be TRBD1 (6 bases). The CDR3 runs 17 residues. With 1 base removed from V and 1 base from J, the gap between germline ends came to 13 bases. Germline lookup yields CDR1 MNHEY and CDR2 SMNVEV (reference sequence). CDR3 sequence: CASSLLGTRGTNEKLFF. CDR3 bases: TGTGCCAGCAGTTTATTAGGGACACGGGGAACTAATGAAAAACTGTTTTTT.

The rearrangement joins TRBV6-5 to TRBJ1-1; tentatively, D is TRBD1 (5 bases). Trimming took off 0 bases at V and 1 base at J, with 6 bases between the two ends. The CDR3 runs 14 residues. Germline assignment: CDR1 MNHEY and CDR2 SVGAGI. The CDR3 DNA reads as TGTGCCAGCAGTTACTCCGACAGGAACACTGAAGCTTTCTTT. It encodes CASSYSDRNTEAFF.

This clone appeared a single time. The chain couples TRBV19 to TRBJ1-3; D is uncertain. Per the germline V gene, CDR1 is LNHDA and CDR2 is SQIVND (reference sequence). The CDR3 consists of 15 residues. Between the trimmed V and J ends, which lost 7 bases and 0 bases, there was a span of 13 bases. The CDR3 DNA sequence: TGTGCCAGTACCCCCCCGGAGCCCTCTGGAAACACCATATATTTT. As protein: CASTPPEPSGNTIYF.

V gene TRBV6-2 or TRBV6-3 combines with J gene TRBJ1-5; 8 nucleotides agree with TRBD1. Per the germline V gene, CDR1 is MNHEY and CDR2 is SVGEGT. V lost 6 bases, J lost 4 bases, and 5 bases stayed unmatched. The CDR3 runs 14 residues. The CDR3 nucleotides read TGTGCCAGCAGCCCGGGGACAGGAAATCAGCCCCAGCATTTT. Translated, it gives CASSPGTGNQPQHF.

V and J are TRBV28 and TRBJ1-5; D is undetermined. The CDR3 totals 12 residues. CDR1 and CDR2 from the germline V gene are MDHEN and SYDVKM. V was trimmed by 4 bases and J by 9 bases, leaving 10 bases between them. In nucleotides, the CDR3 is TGTGCCAGCAGTTCAGGTATAGGGCCCCAGCATTTT. This sequence encodes CASSSGIGPQHF.

The chain has TRBV3-1 (or the pseudogene TRBV3-2) and TRBJ1-2; D is perhaps TRBD1 (5 bases). CDR3 size: 12 residues. Germline loops: CDR1 LGHDT, CDR2 YNNKEL (reference sequence). V lost 3 bases, J lost 8 bases, and 10 bases lay in between. The CDR3 DNA reads TGTGCCAGCAGCCACCGCGGGGACGGCTACACCTTC. This sequence encodes CASSHRGDGYTF.

This chain links TRBV28 with TRBJ2-1; 9 bases match TRBD1. From germline, CDR1 is MDHEN and CDR2 SYDVKM. V lost 6 bases to trimming and J lost 7 bases; unmatched junction nucleotides: 7. The CDR3 totals 14 residues. The CDR3 nucleotides read TGTGCCAGCAGGTACTCAGACAGGGGGAATGAGCAGTTCTTC. Translating it yields CASRYSDRGNEQFF.

This rearrangement joins TRBV4-1 to TRBJ2-7; 7 bases are shared with TRBD2. The CDR3 has 17 residues. Germline CDR1 MGHRA, CDR2 YSYEKL. V trimming: 0 bases; J trimming: 0 bases; junction bases outside the gene matches: 8. The CDR3 region has the DNA TGCGCCAGCAGCCAAGATAGGAGGACTAGAGGCTCCTACGAGCAGTACTTC. This translates into CASSQDRRTRGSYEQYF.

V gene TRBV5-6 combines with J gene TRBJ2-7; D unresolved. The ends were cut back, 0 bases at V and 0 bases at J, with 7 bases in the middle. The CDR3 consists of 14 residues. Germline V gene sequence: CDR1 SGHDT, CDR2 YYEEEE. DNA for the CDR3: TGTGCCAGCAGCTTGGGACGGAGCTCCTACGAGCAGTACTTC. It is translated as CASSLGRSSYEQYF.

In this sample, this clone turned up once. The chain has TRBV3-1 (or the pseudogene TRBV3-2) and TRBJ1-5; D gene unclear. V lost 2 bases, J lost 4 bases, and 6 bases lay in between. Germline V CDR1 and CDR2: LGHDT, YNNKEL (reference sequence). The CDR3 totals 13 residues. The CDR3 DNA is TGTGCCAGCAGCCAACAGGAAAATCAGCCCCAGCATTTT. Encoded protein: CASSQQENQPQHF.

V usage is TRBV18 and J usage is TRBJ1-2; D call uncertain. CDR1 and CDR2 from the germline V gene are KGHSH and LQKENI. With 8 bases removed from V and 5 bases from J, the gap between germline ends came to 9 bases. CDR3 size: 11 residues. The CDR3 region is CASGNYYGYTF. In nucleotides, the CDR3 is TGTGCCAGCGGAAACTATTATGGCTACACCTTC. Full variable domain (outside the CDR3, taken from reference TRBV18 and TRBJ1-2): NAGVMQNPRHLVRRRGQEARLRCSPMKGHSHVYWYRQLPEEGLKFMVYLQKENIIDESGMPKERFSAEFPKEGPSILRIQQVVRGDSAAYFCASGNYYGYTFGSGTRLTVV.

The rearrangement uses TRBV7-2 and TRBJ2-3, with D unresolved. This CDR3 is built from 13 residues. The germline CDR1 and CDR2 sequences are SGHTA and FQGNSA. V was pared by 3 bases and J by 1 base, with 5 bases between. The CDR3 DNA sequence: TGTGCCAGCAGCTTTACTGGCACAGATACGCAGTATTTT. Translating it yields CASSFTGTDTQYF.